A selection of T cell receptor beta chains follows, all from one sample in a study of control samples from healthy donors and cancer patients. The data were produced by immunoSEQ multiplex PCR, yet TCRdb's version contains in-frame clones alone and is incomplete. The sample records fewer than 90,000 clones, approximately 84% being singletons. Sequences were obtained from blood. These receptors all stem from a man in his forties or fifties in good health. CDR3s include the opening cysteine and the closing phenylalanine or tryptophan. D genes are given only for firm matches. The size of a clone is reported for some rows only, either as once, few or many, or as a class for expanded clones.

V gene: TRBV6-6; clone size: .; J gene: TRBJ1-1; D gene: .; CDR3 protein: CASSYPAGTEAFF; CDR3 DNA: TGTGCCAGCAGTTACCCTGCCGGGACGGAGGCTTTCTTT
V gene: TRBV5-6; clone size: .; J gene: TRBJ2-3; D gene: .; CDR3 protein: CASSLQQSSTDTQYF; CDR3 DNA: TGTGCCAGCAGCTTGCAACAGTCTAGCACAGATACGCAGTATTTT
V gene: TRBV29-1; clone size: few; J gene: TRBJ1-2; D gene: .; CDR3 protein: CSVVASLYGYTF; CDR3 DNA: TGCAGCGTTGTAGCTAGTCTCTATGGCTACACCTTC
V gene: TRBV4-2; clone size: .; J gene: TRBJ1-2; D gene: .; CDR3 protein: CASSQEGGLGGYTF; CDR3 DNA: TGTGCCAGCAGCCAAGAGGGGGGCCTGGGCGGCTACACCTTC
V gene: TRBV6-5; clone size: .; J gene: TRBJ1-2; D gene: .; CDR3 protein: CASSYGDGRYGYTF; CDR3 DNA: TGTGCCAGCAGTTACGGTGACGGGCGCTATGGCTACACCTTC
V gene: TRBV5-1; clone size: .; J gene: TRBJ2-7; D gene: .; CDR3 protein: CASSLGVGGGEQYF; CDR3 DNA: TGCGCCAGCAGCTTGGGGGTCGGGGGTGGTGAGCAGTACTTC
V gene: TRBV30; clone size: .; J gene: TRBJ1-1; D gene: .; CDR3 protein: CAWSGVGPPEAFF; CDR3 DNA: TGTGCCTGGAGTGGGGTAGGGCCCCCTGAAGCTTTCTTT
V gene: TRBV18; clone size: .; J gene: TRBJ2-5; D gene: .; CDR3 protein: CASSPRERNPVGETQYF; CDR3 DNA: TGTGCCAGCTCACCTAGAGAAAGGAATCCGGTTGGAGAGACCCAGTACTTC
V gene: TRBV6-5; clone size: few; J gene: TRBJ1-2; D gene: .; CDR3 protein: CASSNPENYGYTF; CDR3 DNA: TGTGCCAGCAGCAACCCAGAAAACTATGGCTACACCTTC
V gene: TRBV7-2; clone size: .; J gene: TRBJ1-3; D gene: .; CDR3 protein: CASSLGTAGNTIYF; CDR3 DNA: TGTGCCAGCAGCTTAGGGACAGCCGGAAACACCATATATTTT
V gene: TRBV28; clone size: .; J gene: TRBJ1-4; D gene: .; CDR3 protein: CASSPRVLNEKLFF; CDR3 DNA: TGTGCCAGCAGTCCCCGGGTCCTTAATGAAAAACTGTTTTTT
V gene: TRBV7-2; clone size: .; J gene: TRBJ2-7; D gene: .; CDR3 protein: CASGMVTAFEQYF; CDR3 DNA: TGTGCCAGCGGAATGGTTACAGCGTTCGAGCAGTACTTC
V gene: TRBV9; clone size: .; J gene: TRBJ2-1; D gene: TRBD2; CDR3 protein: CASSPRGSGGSSYNEQFF; CDR3 DNA: TGTGCCAGCAGCCCCCGGGGTAGCGGGGGGAGCTCCTACAATGAGCAGTTCTTC
V gene: TRBV12-3/TRBV12-4; clone size: .; J gene: TRBJ1-2; D gene: TRBD1; CDR3 protein: CASSSDRAYGYTF; CDR3 DNA: TGTGCCAGCAGTTCCGACAGGGCCTATGGCTACACCTTC
V gene: TRBV25-1; clone size: .; J gene: TRBJ1-2; D gene: .; CDR3 protein: CASGGLPSGYTF; CDR3 DNA: TGTGCCAGCGGGGGGCTTCCGAGCGGCTACACCTTC
V gene: TRBV4-2; clone size: .; J gene: TRBJ1-2; D gene: .; CDR3 protein: CASSQDDGYTF; CDR3 DNA: TGTGCCAGCAGCCAAGACGATGGCTACACCTTC
V gene: TRBV6-4; clone size: .; J gene: TRBJ1-1; D gene: .; CDR3 protein: CASSEGAEAFF; CDR3 DNA: TGTGCCAGCAGTGAGGGGGCTGAAGCTTTCTTT
V gene: TRBV11-3; clone size: .; J gene: TRBJ2-1; D gene: .; CDR3 protein: CASSLGPGNEQFF; CDR3 DNA: TGTGCCAGCAGCTTAGGCCCCGGGAATGAGCAGTTCTTC
V gene: TRBV29-1; clone size: once; J gene: TRBJ2-4; D gene: .; CDR3 protein: CRRETRAKNIQYF; CDR3 DNA: TGCAGGAGGGAGACCCGAGCCAAAAACATTCAGTACTTC
V gene: TRBV4-1; clone size: once; J gene: TRBJ2-3; D gene: .; CDR3 protein: CASSRRRSTDTQYF; CDR3 DNA: TGCGCCAGCAGCCGTCGACGGAGCACAGATACGCAGTATTTT
V gene: TRBV9; clone size: .; J gene: TRBJ1-4; D gene: TRBD1; CDR3 protein: CASSQGGLNEKLFF; CDR3 DNA: TGTGCCAGCAGCCAGGGGGGGCTTAATGAAAAACTGTTTTTT
V gene: TRBV12-5; clone size: once; J gene: TRBJ2-1; D gene: .; CDR3 protein: CASGFQTSYGEQFF; CDR3 DNA: TGTGCTAGTGGTTTCCAAACCTCGTACGGTGAGCAGTTCTTC
V gene: TRBV30; clone size: .; J gene: TRBJ1-3; D gene: .; CDR3 protein: CAWKGDGNTIYF; CDR3 DNA: TGTGCCTGGAAAGGGGACGGAAACACCATATATTTT
V gene: TRBV11-3; clone size: .; J gene: TRBJ2-7; D gene: .; CDR3 protein: CASSLSLAYEQYF; CDR3 DNA: TGTGCCAGCAGCTTATCTCTAGCCTACGAGCAGTACTTC
V gene: TRBV11-3; clone size: .; J gene: TRBJ2-7; D gene: .; CDR3 protein: CASSSNYEQYF; CDR3 DNA: TGTGCCAGCAGCTCTAATTACGAGCAGTACTTC
V gene: TRBV9; clone size: .; J gene: TRBJ2-1; D gene: .; CDR3 protein: CASSGGLLKNNEQFF; CDR3 DNA: TGTGCCAGCAGCGGTGGACTACTTAAGAACAATGAGCAGTTCTTC
V gene: TRBV4-3; clone size: .; J gene: TRBJ2-1; D gene: TRBD2; CDR3 protein: CASSQGPSGEQFF; CDR3 DNA: TGCGCCAGCAGCCAGGGCCCTAGCGGGGAGCAGTTCTTC
V gene: TRBV11-2; clone size: few; J gene: TRBJ2-3; D gene: TRBD2; CDR3 protein: CASSLLLAAKRDTQYF; CDR3 DNA: TGTGCCAGCAGCTTGCTCCTAGCGGCTAAGAGAGATACGCAGTATTTT
V gene: TRBV30; clone size: .; J gene: TRBJ2-6; D gene: .; CDR3 protein: CAWSVVRTLSTGANVLTF; CDR3 DNA: TGTGCCTGGAGTGTAGTGCGGACACTAAGCACTGGGGCCAACGTCCTGACTTTC
V gene: TRBV29-1; clone size: .; J gene: TRBJ1-1; D gene: .; CDR3 protein: CSVEGPLNTEAFF; CDR3 DNA: TGCAGCGTTGAAGGGCCCCTGAACACTGAAGCTTTCTTT
V gene: TRBV14; clone size: .; J gene: TRBJ2-7; D gene: .; CDR3 protein: CASSPPFRDPYSYEQYF; CDR3 DNA: TGTGCCAGCAGCCCCCCTTTTCGAGACCCTTACTCCTACGAGCAGTACTTC
V gene: TRBV28; clone size: .; J gene: TRBJ1-2; D gene: .; CDR3 protein: CASSPRGSGGNYGYTF; CDR3 DNA: TGTGCCAGCAGTCCGAGGGGAAGTGGGGGCAACTATGGCTACACCTTC
V gene: TRBV28; clone size: once; J gene: TRBJ1-1; D gene: .; CDR3 protein: CASSSQTGRHFMNTEAFF; CDR3 DNA: TGTGCCAGCAGTTCCCAGACAGGACGCCATTTCATGAACACTGAAGCTTTCTTT
V gene: TRBV6-5; clone size: .; J gene: TRBJ2-7; D gene: TRBD1; CDR3 protein: CASWGRGRPYEQYF; CDR3 DNA: TGTGCCAGCTGGGGAAGGGGGCGCCCCTACGAGCAGTACTTC
V gene: TRBV7-9; clone size: .; J gene: TRBJ1-2; D gene: TRBD1; CDR3 protein: CASSSGGGRGYTF; CDR3 DNA: TGTGCCAGCAGCTCAGGGGGGGGCCGAGGCTACACCTTC
V gene: TRBV19; clone size: .; J gene: TRBJ1-5; D gene: .; CDR3 protein: CASSITSESNQPQHF; CDR3 DNA: TGTGCCAGTAGTATTACGAGCGAAAGCAATCAGCCCCAGCATTTT
V gene: TRBV5-4; clone size: .; J gene: TRBJ2-1; D gene: .; CDR3 protein: CASTHIELYEQFF; CDR3 DNA: TGTGCCAGCACCCACATTGAACTGTATGAGCAGTTCTTC
V gene: TRBV7-9; clone size: .; J gene: TRBJ2-7; D gene: .; CDR3 protein: CASSLEGQDSYEQYF; CDR3 DNA: TGTGCCAGCAGCTTAGAGGGACAAGACTCCTACGAGCAGTACTTC
V gene: TRBV30; clone size: .; J gene: TRBJ1-4; D gene: TRBD1; CDR3 protein: CAWSLGQGPFGREKLFF; CDR3 DNA: TGTGCCTGGAGTCTTGGACAGGGTCCTTTCGGTCGAGAAAAACTGTTTTTT
V gene: TRBV4-3; clone size: .; J gene: TRBJ2-7; D gene: .; CDR3 protein: CASSRDESYEQYF; CDR3 DNA: TGCGCCAGCAGCCGGGACGAGTCCTACGAGCAGTACTTC
V gene: TRBV5-1; clone size: .; J gene: TRBJ2-7; D gene: .; CDR3 protein: CASSLGVSETYEQYF; CDR3 DNA: TGCGCCAGCAGCTTGGGAGTTAGCGAGACCTACGAGCAGTACTTC
V gene: TRBV3-1/TRBV3-2; clone size: .; J gene: TRBJ2-5; D gene: TRBD2; CDR3 protein: CASSHDGTSGREETQYF; CDR3 DNA: TGTGCCAGCAGCCACGACGGGACTAGCGGGAGGGAAGAGACCCAGTACTTC
V gene: TRBV10-3; clone size: once; J gene: TRBJ2-3; D gene: TRBD1; CDR3 protein: CAIRRQGSVDTQYF; CDR3 DNA: TGTGCCATCAGAAGACAGGGCAGTGTGGATACGCAGTATTTT
V gene: TRBV5-6; clone size: .; J gene: TRBJ2-5; D gene: TRBD1; CDR3 protein: CASSWDRLEETQYF; CDR3 DNA: TGTGCCAGCAGCTGGGACAGGTTGGAAGAGACCCAGTACTTC
V gene: TRBV11-3; clone size: .; J gene: TRBJ2-7; D gene: TRBD2; CDR3 protein: CASAPGTSATYEQYF; CDR3 DNA: TGTGCCAGCGCCCCTGGGACTAGCGCAACCTACGAGCAGTACTTC
V gene: TRBV2; clone size: .; J gene: TRBJ1-4; D gene: .; CDR3 protein: CASSAGGGYEKLFF; CDR3 DNA: TGTGCCAGCAGCGCGGGAGGCGGGTATGAAAAACTGTTTTTT
V gene: TRBV6-5; clone size: .; J gene: TRBJ1-2; D gene: .; CDR3 protein: CASSLYGYTF; CDR3 DNA: TGTGCCAGCAGTTTATATGGCTACACCTTC